The text below deals with one TCR beta chain. The sample comes from a study of TIL therapy for anti-PD-1-resistant metastatic lung cancer. Whole-study context: Most patients had lung adenocarcinoma; a few tumors were EGFR-mutant, two ALK-rearranged; half smoked currently or formerly.

Specified time point: pre-treatment sample, taken before nivolumab and TIL therapy. Sequencing used immunoSEQ v3. Sequencing was performed with immunoSEQ multiplex PCR; in TCRdb, only in-frame clones are kept and a portion is missing. The table includes more than 55,000 clones, about 81% detected once. This sequence originates from a person aged 25 to 79 with non-small cell lung cancer. Sequences were derived from blood, sampled at baseline.

CDR3 DNA: TGTGCCAGCAGCCCTCATACGACTAGCGGGAGCGTGTTCTTC. Its translation: CASSPHTTSGSVFF. The chain has TRBV7-2 and TRBJ2-1, with 12 bases aligning to TRBD2. Germline CDR1 reads SGHTA; CDR2 reads FQGNSA. V dropped 5 bases and J dropped 15; count of bases not matched to a gene: 11. CDR3 size: 14 residues. Filled out from reference TRBV7-2 and TRBJ2-1, the complete variable domain reads GAGVSQSPSNKVTEKGKDVELRCDPISGHTALYWYRQSLGQGLEFLIYFQGNSAPDKSGLPSDRFSAERTGGSVSTLTIQRTQQEDSAVYLCASSPHTTSGSVFFGPGTRLTVL.